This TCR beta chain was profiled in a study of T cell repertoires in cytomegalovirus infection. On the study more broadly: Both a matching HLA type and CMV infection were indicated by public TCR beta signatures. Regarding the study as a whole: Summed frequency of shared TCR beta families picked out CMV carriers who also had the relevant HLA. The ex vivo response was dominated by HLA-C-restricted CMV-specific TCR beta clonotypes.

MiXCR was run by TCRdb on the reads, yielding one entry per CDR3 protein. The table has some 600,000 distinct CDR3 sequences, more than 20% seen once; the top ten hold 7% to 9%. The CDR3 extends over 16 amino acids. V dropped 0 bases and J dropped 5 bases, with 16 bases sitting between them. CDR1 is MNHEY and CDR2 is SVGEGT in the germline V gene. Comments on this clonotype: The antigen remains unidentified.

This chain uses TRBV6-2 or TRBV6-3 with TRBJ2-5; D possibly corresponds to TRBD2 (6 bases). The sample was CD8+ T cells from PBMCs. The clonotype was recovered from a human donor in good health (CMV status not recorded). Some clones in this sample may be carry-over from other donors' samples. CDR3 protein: CASSYSRVGGEETQYF. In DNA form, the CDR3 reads TGTGCCAGCAGTTACTCGAGAGTTGGCGGGGAGGAGACCCAGTACTTC.